These 21 T cell receptor beta chains came from one sample sequenced in a study of T cells after yellow fever vaccination. TCRdb processed the 5' RACE reads anew with MiXCR; each CDR3 protein has one entry. The top ten hold 23% of the sample, which has 310,000 or so distinct CDR3 sequences, around 4% seen once. Material: PBMCs, obtained on the day of the yellow fever booster vaccination. These receptors originate from a man younger than 35 who received the YFV17D yellow fever vaccine.

This clonotype was seen at least ten times. This rearrangement joins TRBV5-1 to TRBJ2-3; TRBD1 aligns across 8 bases. J gave up 6 bases and V 4 bases, and 13 bases lay outside the gene matches. The CDR3 is 16 residues long. Germline V gene data show CDR1 as SGHRS and CDR2 as YFSETQ. In DNA, the CDR3 is TGCGCCAGCAGCCACAACCGGGACAGGTTACGGGATACGCAGTATTTT. As protein: CASSHNRDRLRDTQYF. The full variable domain, completed using reference TRBV5-1 and TRBJ2-3, is KAGVTQTPRYLIKTRGQQVTLSCSPISGHRSVSWYQQTPGQGLQFLFEYFSETQRNKGNFPGRFSGRQFSNSRSEMNVSTLELGDSALYLCASSHNRDRLRDTQYFGPGTRLTVL.

This clonotype occurred a few times. The chain uses TRBV20-1 and TRBJ1-1; D not resolved. This CDR3 comprises 13 residues. The germline V gene encodes CDR1 DFQATT and CDR2 SNEGSKA (reference sequence). V lost 2 bases, J lost 1 base, and 8 bases lay in between. In nucleotides, the CDR3 is TGCAGTGCTAGACGGATAACGAACACTGAAGCTTTCTTT. Its protein product is CSARRITNTEAFF.

V is TRBV7-9 and J is TRBJ2-5; the match to TRBD1 covers 9 bases. The CDR3 is made up of 16 amino acids. Trimming at V came to 5 bases and at J to 3 bases, leaving 10 bases not matched to a gene. Germline V gene sequence: CDR1 SEHNR, CDR2 FQNEAQ (reference sequence). The CDR3 DNA is TGTGCCAGCAGCCTACCGGGCAGGGACAGGGAAGAGACCCAGTACTTC. It encodes CASSLPGRDREETQYF.

This clonotype was found a few times. This rearrangement joins TRBV4-2 to TRBJ2-5; 11 bases line up with TRBD1. The CDR3 length is 16 residues. The J segment lost 2 bases and the V segment lost 5 bases, leaving 7 bases of the junction unmatched. CDR1 and CDR2 (germline): LGHNA, YNFKEQ. The DNA of the CDR3 is TGTGCCAGCAGCTTAGGAGGACAGGGGGCGCAAGAGACCCAGTACTTC. Translation gives CASSLGGQGAQETQYF.

This clonotype was counted a few times. The chain joins TRBV7-8 to TRBJ2-2, with a weak D call TRBD2 (5 bases). This CDR3 is built from 15 residues. V was trimmed by 5 bases and J by 1 base, leaving 11 bases between them. Germline V lookup: CDR1 SGHVS, CDR2 FQNEAQ. CDR3: CASSHPGRNTGELFF. DNA for the CDR3: TGTGCCAGCAGCCACCCGGGAAGGAACACCGGGGAGCTGTTTTTT.

This clonotype was seen many times. This chain connects TRBV28 to TRBJ2-7, with D maybe TRBD1 (6 bases). CDR1 MDHEN and CDR2 SYDVKM come from the germline V gene. The CDR3 totals 13 residues. Between the trimmed V and J ends, which lost 9 bases and 0 bases, there was a span of 12 bases. The CDR3 region is CASSRDTSYEQYV. As DNA, the CDR3 is TGTGCCAGTAGCCGGGACACCTCCTACGAGCAGTACGTC.

In its sample, this clonotype was seen a few times. The chain combines TRBV10-2 with TRBJ2-7; 8 bases align to TRBD1. Germline CDR1 WSHSY, CDR2 SAAADI. The CDR3 contains 15 residues. V was pared by 3 bases and J by 0 bases, with 4 bases of the junction left unmatched. The CDR3, as DNA: TGCGCCAGCAGTGACCGGACAGGGAGCTCCTACGAGCAGTACGTC. It yields the protein CASSDRTGSSYEQYV.

This clonotype was counted at least ten times. The chain recombines TRBV12-3 or TRBV12-4 with TRBJ2-2, with D perhaps matching TRBD2 (5 bases). V dropped 1 base and J dropped 1 base, with 13 bases sitting between them. The CDR3 totals 17 residues. The CDR3 DNA reads TGTGCCAGCAGTTTAGGGATTCAGGCGGGGAACACCGGGGAGCTGTTTTTT. It codes for CASSLGIQAGNTGELFF.

Notes on this clonotype: A read error may explain this, as a much larger clone is one base away. This chain uses TRBV24-1 with TRBJ2-1, with a possible D match to TRBD2 (7 bases). Germline V lookup: CDR1 KGHDR, CDR2 SFDVKD. With 3 bases removed from V and 8 bases from J, the gap between germline ends came to 22 bases. This CDR3 has 17 amino acids. In nucleotides, the CDR3 is TGTGCCACCAGTGATCCCCTTGAGGGGGGGCCAGGGGATGAGCAGTTCTTC. Protein sequence: CATSDPLEGGPGDEQFF.

This clonotype was counted only a few times. The CDR3 DNA follows: TGTGCCAGCACGAAATCATTCGTATCCCGCAACACCGGGGAGCTGTTTTTT. It translates to CASTKSFVSRNTGELFF. The rearrangement joins TRBV7-2 to TRBJ2-2, with unresolved D. The CDR3 has 17 residues. Trimming took off 7 bases at V and 2 bases at J, with 20 bases between the two ends. Per germline, CDR1 SGHTA and CDR2 FQGNSA.

There are many counts of this clonotype. V and J are TRBV7-9 and TRBJ1-1, with 8 nucleotides matching TRBD1. CDR3 length equals 15 residues. The ends lost 5 bases at V and 4 bases at J; junction bases unmatched: 9. Germline V CDR1 and CDR2: SEHNR, FQNEAQ (reference sequence). The CDR3 nucleotides read TGTGCCAGCAGCCGACTTACAGGGGGTATCACTGAAGCTTTCTTT. This translates into CASSRLTGGITEAFF.

The chain couples TRBV10-2 to TRBJ1-1, with D unresolved. Germline lookup yields CDR1 WSHSY and CDR2 SAAADI. The V gene lost 3 bases and the J gene lost 4 bases, with 9 bases spanning the gap. The CDR3 is 13 amino acids. The CDR3 DNA is TGCGCCAGCAGTGATGCAGGCCTCACTGAAGCTTTCTTT. Its translation: CASSDAGLTEAFF.

CDR3 DNA: TGCGCCAGCAGCCGGGCAGGGTCTACGCCAGATACGCAGTATTTT. Amino acid sequence: CASSRAGSTPDTQYF. The chain recombines TRBV5-1 with TRBJ2-3; weak D call: TRBD1 (5 bases). V was shortened by 4 bases and J by 4 bases, with 16 bases between the two germline ends. CDR3 length: 15 amino acids. Germline values: CDR1 SGHRS, CDR2 YFSETQ.

The count of this clonotype is one. The genes are TRBV7-6 and TRBJ2-7, with 7 bases fitting TRBD1. The CDR3 contains 13 residues. Germline CDR1 and CDR2: SGHVS and FNYEAQ. V dropped 7 bases and J dropped 7; count of bases not matched to a gene: 10. CDR3 loop: CASKRTGVSEQYF. In DNA, the CDR3 is TGTGCCAGCAAAAGAACAGGGGTCTCTGAGCAGTACTTC.

This clonotype was detected only a few times. The chain recombines TRBV29-1 with TRBJ1-4; D is undetermined. The germline CDR1 and CDR2 sequences are SQVTM and ANQGSEA. V was shortened by 3 bases and J by 8 bases, with 13 bases between the two germline ends. The CDR3 runs to 13 residues. The CDR3 DNA reads as TGCAGCGTTGAGCTGGTACCAGGAGAAAAACTGTTTTTT. Amino acid sequence: CSVELVPGEKLFF.

This clonotype has ten or more counts. The chain couples TRBV5-1 to TRBJ2-4; possibly TRBD2 for D (5 bases). The germline CDR1 and CDR2 sequences are SGHRS and YFSETQ. CDR3 length: 16 amino acids. Trimming left V 4 bases short and J 1 base short, with 15 bases between. The CDR3, as DNA: TGCGCCAGCAGCCATTCTGCGGGCGGCGCCAAAAACATTCAGTACTTC. It specifies CASSHSAGGAKNIQYF.

There are a few counts of this clonotype. V gene TRBV12-3 or TRBV12-4 combines with J gene TRBJ1-3; D is possibly TRBD1 (6 bases). With 5 bases removed from V and 4 bases from J, the gap between germline ends came to 15 bases. The CDR3 contains 15 residues. The CDR3 region has the DNA TGTGCCAGCAGTCTGGGGGCAGGAGGGGGAAACACCATATATTTT. This translates into CASSLGAGGGNTIYF.

V is TRBV5-8 and J is TRBJ1-3, with D perhaps TRBD1 (5 bases). CDR1 is SGHTS, CDR2 YDEGEE, per germline. This CDR3 region has 16 residues. The germline V and J ends were trimmed by 4 bases and 0 bases, with 14 bases remaining between them. Written as DNA, the CDR3 is TGTGCCAGCAGCCCCCGGGACGGGAGCTCTGGAAACACCATATATTTT. It codes for CASSPRDGSSGNTIYF.

This clonotype was counted only a few times. The chain links TRBV7-2 to TRBJ2-7; D is possibly TRBD1 (5 bases). The CDR3 totals 13 residues. V lost 5 bases and J 1 base, leaving 9 bases between the germline ends. CDR1 and CDR2 from the germline V gene are SGHTA and FQGNSA. CDR3 amino acids: CASSVSGSYEQYV. CDR3 DNA: TGTGCCAGCAGCGTCTCAGGGTCCTACGAGCAGTACGTC.

This clonotype was seen repeatedly, ten times or more. The chain uses TRBV29-1 and TRBJ2-3, with a tentative D call TRBD1 (6 bases). Germline-derived CDR1 and CDR2 are SQVTM and ANQGSEA. This CDR3 is 13 amino acids long. Trimming removed 5 bases at V and 3 bases at J, with 12 bases between. The CDR3 is CSVQGRVTDTQYF. CDR3 coding DNA: TGCAGCGTTCAGGGGCGGGTGACAGATACGCAGTATTTT.

The sample holds a few counts of this clonotype. The genes are TRBV4-3 and TRBJ2-2; 10 positions agree with TRBD2. V shed 4 bases and J 4 bases; nucleotides not matched to a gene: 6. CDR3 size: 16 residues. Germline V gives CDR1 LGHNA, CDR2 YSLEER. CDR3 sequence reads: CASSPLTSGATGELFF. In nucleotides, the CDR3 is TGCGCCAGCAGCCCCCTTACTAGCGGGGCCACCGGGGAGCTGTTTTTT.